These T cell receptor beta chains were read from a single sample in a study of blood T cells in healthy people across ages. In TCRdb, the 5' RACE reads were re-called with MiXCR into one record per CDR3 protein. The data contain 1.5 million to 1.9 million distinct CDR3 sequences, approximately 39% of them seen just once; the ten biggest clones take up less than 5%. Sequenced: blood. These receptors were taken from a woman younger than 35 in good health. Both conserved end residues are part of each CDR3. The order of the fields is clone size, D gene, CDR3 length, J gene, V gene, CDR3 protein, CDR3 DNA. A D gene is named only where the DNA matches it firmly. Clone size is shown for a subset of rows, as once, few, many or a class of expanded clone.

. TRBD2 14 TRBJ2-7 TRBV28 CAVSRREAAYEQYF TGTGCCGTATCAAGGCGGGAGGCTGCCTACGAGCAGTACTTC
. . 13 TRBJ1-5 TRBV6-5 CASSDHRDQPQHF TGTGCCAGCAGTGACCACAGGGATCAGCCCCAGCATTTT
few . 16 TRBJ2-1 TRBV20-1 CSAREKRLAARNEQFF TGCAGTGCTAGAGAGAAAAGGCTAGCAGCTCGCAATGAGCAGTTCTTC
. TRBD2 15 TRBJ2-1 TRBV20-1 CSAGVRIAGPNEQFF TGCAGTGCTGGAGTGAGGATAGCGGGCCCCAATGAGCAGTTCTTC
few TRBD2 14 TRBJ2-3 TRBV20-1 CSAARGRGGSTQYF TGCAGTGCTGCGCGGGGGCGGGGGGGCTCTACGCAGTATTTT
. . 15 TRBJ2-7 TRBV6-2/TRBV6-3 CASSYPGTLSYEQYF TGTGCCAGCAGTTACCCCGGGACACTCTCCTACGAGCAGTACTTC
. . 17 TRBJ1-5 TRBV7-2 CASSLGAGTSKGAPQHF TGTGCCAGCAGCTTAGGGGCCGGGACCTCCAAAGGAGCGCCCCAGCATTTT
. . 17 TRBJ2-4 TRBV21-1 CASSKTSGGRGKNIQYF TGTGCCAGCAGCAAGACTAGCGGGGGGCGGGGTAAAAACATTCAGTACTTC
. . 13 TRBJ1-1 TRBV5-1 CASSLGEGGEAFF TGCGCCAGCAGCTTGGGTGAGGGCGGAGAAGCTTTCTTT
few . 17 TRBJ2-5 TRBV4-3 CASSQTGPPMYQETQYF TGCGCCAGCAGCCAAACTGGACCCCCTATGTACCAAGAGACCCAGTACTTC
. TRBD1 15 TRBJ1-5 TRBV7-9 CASSLYGQGNQPQHF TGTGCCAGCAGCTTATACGGACAGGGCAATCAGCCCCAGCATTTT
. . 15 TRBJ1-4 TRBV12-3/TRBV12-4 CASSATTSKNEKLFF TGTGCCAGCAGTGCGACCACCAGCAAGAATGAAAAACTGTTTTTT
few . 18 TRBJ2-4 TRBV25-1 CASSEWGRAEEAKNIQYF TGTGCCAGCAGTGAATGGGGCCGGGCAGAGGAGGCCAAAAACATTCAGTACTTC
. . 16 TRBJ2-6 TRBV6-5 CASSYSLVSGANVLTF TGTGCCAGCAGTTACTCATTGGTGTCTGGGGCCAACGTCCTGACTTTC
few . 12 TRBJ2-2 TRBV29-1 CSVTDYTGELFF TGCAGCGTCACAGATTACACCGGGGAGCTGTTTTTT
. . 15 TRBJ2-3 TRBV5-1 CVSSEGPSGTDTQYF TGCGTCAGCAGCGAGGGACCATCGGGCACAGATACGCAGTATTTT
many TRBD1 16 TRBJ1-2 TRBV4-3 CASSYRSRGQNYGYTF TGCGCCAGCAGCTACAGGTCCAGGGGGCAGAACTATGGCTACACCTTC
. . 13 TRBJ2-7 TRBV10-3 CAISGQGGYGQYF TGTGCCATCAGTGGTCAGGGTGGGTACGGGCAGTACTTC
. . 14 TRBJ2-7 TRBV3-1 CASSQMTWAPEQYF TGTGCCAGCAGCCAGATGACGTGGGCTCCCGAGCAGTACTTC
. . 15 TRBJ2-7 TRBV20-1 CSAWLSGPLGYEQYF TGCAGTGCTTGGCTCAGTGGACCCCTGGGGTACGAGCAGTACTTC
. TRBD1 16 TRBJ2-1 TRBV24-1 CATSDPRQGQYNEQFF TGTGCCACCAGTGACCCCCGACAGGGTCAGTACAATGAGCAGTTCTTC
. . 12 TRBJ1-5 TRBV29-1 CSVTTSNQPQHF TGCAGCGTGACAACCAGCAATCAGCCCCAGCATTTT
few . 15 TRBJ1-5 TRBV7-9 CASSLGTAKGQPQHF TGTGCCAGCAGCTTAGGGACAGCTAAGGGTCAGCCCCAGCATTTT